This entry concerns a single T cell receptor beta chain. Its antigen is not known. This specimen belongs to a study of T cell responses to AZD1222 COVID-19 vaccine. Points from the study as a whole: None of the repertoires were sampled until the peak T cell response had passed. Clonal diversity was possibly underestimated, and white British individuals and females predominated among donors. Baseline serology detected seropositivity in only five to seven AZD1222 recipients.

With 0 bases clipped from V and 8 bases from J, the junction kept 8 bases outside the gene matches. The CDR3 is 17 residues long. Per germline, CDR1 SGHRS and CDR2 YFSETQ. Sequencing used immunoSEQ multiplex PCR; TCRdb keeps in-frame clones, though not all of them. The table lists 100,000 to 150,000 clones, more than 90% of them singletons, with 1.5% to 2% in the top ten. The sequence was obtained from an adult who received the AZD1222 COVID-19 vaccine. This chain connects TRBV5-1 to TRBJ2-1; TRBD2 agrees at 13 bases. The material sequenced was peripheral blood, taken 28 days after the second AZD1222 dose. The CDR3 nucleotides read TGCGCCAGCAGCTTGGCCTCGACTAGCGGGGGGTTCCATGAGCAGTTCTTC. It encodes CASSLASTSGGFHEQFF. Based on the CDR3 plus reference TRBV5-1 and TRBJ2-1, the full variable domain is KAGVTQTPRYLIKTRGQQVTLSCSPISGHRSVSWYQQTPGQGLQFLFEYFSETQRNKGNFPGRFSGRQFSNSRSEMNVSTLELGDSALYLCASSLASTSGGFHEQFFGPGTRLTVL.